This passage covers 19 T cell receptor beta chains from one sample sequenced in a study of PD-1 blockade in classical Hodgkin lymphoma. Patients all relapsed after autologous stem cell transplantation, and there was variation in brentuximab vedotin exposure. Measured with immunoSEQ multiplex PCR; TCRdb has only the in-frame clones, and not every one. The sample holds about 15,000 clones, about two thirds seen once. The source material was peripheral blood mononuclear cells (PBMCs), sampled before the second cycle of nivolumab. Receptors were obtained from a human donor with classical Hodgkin lymphoma.

Only a few counts were recorded for this clone. The genes are TRBV5-1 and TRBJ1-1; the D gene is possibly TRBD1 (6 bases). Trimming shortened V by 4 bases and J by 3 bases, and 16 bases separated the two germline ends. CDR1 and CDR2 from the germline V gene are SGHRS and YFSETQ. The CDR3 covers 15 residues. The CDR3, as DNA: TGCGCCAGCAGCGAACTACAGGGTGGGGACACTGAAGCTTTCTTT. Its protein product is CASSELQGGDTEAFF.

The chain uses TRBV7-9 and TRBJ2-7; D is undetermined. The CDR3 loop spans 13 amino acids. The V and J ends lost 5 bases and 2 bases respectively, with 10 bases between them. Germline CDR1 and CDR2: SEHNR and FQNEAQ (reference sequence). The CDR3 loop is CASSALVPYEQYF. In DNA form, the CDR3 reads TGTGCCAGCAGCGCCCTAGTACCCTACGAGCAGTACTTC.

The chain couples TRBV2 to TRBJ2-7; no definite D call. This CDR3 has 13 amino acids. Germline CDR1 is SNHLY and CDR2 is FYNNEI. The V end lost 7 bases, the J end lost 4 bases, and 14 bases lay between the germline ends. The CDR3 here is CASTRLVEYEQYF. CDR3 sequence (DNA): TGTGCCAGCACTCGCCTAGTGGAATACGAGCAGTACTTC. Using reference TRBV2 and TRBJ2-7 for the parts outside the CDR3, the full variable domain is EPEVTQTPSHQVTQMGQEVILRCVPISNHLYFYWYRQILGQKVEFLVSFYNNEISEKSEIFDDQFSVERPDGSNFTLKIRSTKLEDSAMYFCASTRLVEYEQYFGPGTRLTVT.

This clone was seen a few times. The chain uses TRBV5-1 and TRBJ2-1; 10 bases map to TRBD2. CDR3 length equals 15 residues. The J segment lost 3 bases and the V segment lost 4 bases, leaving 4 bases of the junction unmatched. Germline CDR1 SGHRS, CDR2 YFSETQ. The CDR3: CASSARTSGYNEQFF. DNA of the CDR3: TGCGCCAGCAGCGCAAGGACTAGCGGCTACAATGAGCAGTTCTTC.

The genes are TRBV4-1 and TRBJ2-5; maybe TRBD1 (5 bases). CDR3 length: 14 amino acids. Looked up from germline, CDR1 is MGHRA and CDR2 is YSYEKL. Trimming shortened V by 4 bases and J by 1 base, and 10 bases separated the two germline ends. The CDR3 coding sequence is TGCGCCAGCAGCCTTAGACAGCGCCAAGAGACCCAGTACTTC. Encoded protein: CASSLRQRQETQYF.

This sequence joins TRBV27 and TRBJ1-1; D uncertain. The CDR3 has 14 amino acids. Looked up from germline, CDR1 is MNHEY and CDR2 is SMNVEV (reference sequence). V gave up 2 bases and J gave up 4 bases, with 11 bases separating them. Here the CDR3 reads CASSLTVGITEAFF. The CDR3 DNA reads TGTGCCAGCAGTTTAACGGTCGGGATCACTGAAGCTTTCTTT.

CDR3 nucleotide sequence: TGTGCCAGCAGCTTCCCGAGCTCAGGGAAAGAGACCCAGTACTTC. This encodes CASSFPSSGKETQYF. The genes are TRBV7-9 and TRBJ2-5; D is possibly TRBD1 (5 bases). The CDR3 contains 15 residues. In germline, CDR1 is SEHNR, CDR2 FQNEAQ (reference sequence). Between the trimmed V and J ends, which lost 3 bases and 3 bases, there was a span of 14 bases.

V gene TRBV6-5 combines with J gene TRBJ1-1; D unclear. The CDR3 is made up of 13 amino acids. CDR1 is MNHEY and CDR2 is SVGAGI in the germline V gene. V shed 8 bases and J shed 11 bases, with 21 bases lying between them. The CDR3 coding sequence is TGTGCCAGCGCGAACGGACCTCCGGTGGAGGCTTTCTTT. This sequence encodes CASANGPPVEAFF.

This clone appeared a few times. J is TRBJ1-5 and V is TRBV10-3, with 7 bases fitting TRBD1. CDR3 size: 15 residues. Germline CDR1 is ENHRY and CDR2 is SYGVKD. Losses at the gene ends were 6 bases for V and 4 bases for J; bases not matched to a gene: 9. CDR3 DNA sequence: TGTGCCATCAGAGGAACAGGGGTTGGAAATCAGCCCCAGCATTTT. Translating gives CAIRGTGVGNQPQHF.

The chain is built from TRBV2 and TRBJ2-7; no definite D call. Germline V gene data show CDR1 as SNHLY and CDR2 as FYNNEI. The CDR3 has 15 amino acids. V lost 7 bases and J lost 0, with 16 bases in between. Here the CDR3 reads CASKLGRHSSYEQYF. The CDR3 DNA reads TGTGCCAGCAAATTAGGACGGCACAGCTCCTACGAGCAGTACTTC. The full variable domain, in which reference TRBV2 and TRBJ2-7 provide the parts outside the CDR3, is EPEVTQTPSHQVTQMGQEVILRCVPISNHLYFYWYRQILGQKVEFLVSFYNNEISEKSEIFDDQFSVERPDGSNFTLKIRSTKLEDSAMYFCASKLGRHSSYEQYFGPGTRLTVT.

The chain recombines TRBV16 with TRBJ1-1; D possibly corresponds to TRBD1 (5 bases). This CDR3 has 20 amino acids. V was clipped by 4 bases and J by 4 bases, with 31 bases between them. Germline V lookup: CDR1 KGHSY, CDR2 FQNENV. The CDR3 loop is CASSPSPYPGTVIGGTEAFF. DNA of the CDR3: TGTGCCAGCAGCCCTTCCCCATATCCCGGGACGGTAATTGGGGGCACTGAAGCTTTCTTT.

The rearrangement uses TRBV11-3 and TRBJ2-2, with a weak D call TRBD2 (6 bases). Germline assignment: CDR1 SGHNT and CDR2 YENEEA. The CDR3 spans 16 residues. Trimming took off 2 bases at V and 6 bases at J, with 16 bases between the two ends. The CDR3 is CASSLSVGGRSGELFF. CDR3 nucleotide sequence: TGTGCCAGCAGCTTATCGGTGGGAGGCAGATCCGGGGAGCTGTTTTTT.

The V and J genes are TRBV6-5 and TRBJ2-7; D is unresolved. Germline assignment: CDR1 MNHEY and CDR2 SVGAGI. V lost 6 bases to trimming and J lost 0 bases, with 12 bases between them. The CDR3 extends over 14 amino acids. CDR3 in amino acids: CASSIARSSYEQYF. The DNA for the CDR3 is TGTGCCAGCAGCATCGCCAGGAGCTCCTACGAGCAGTACTTC.

CDR3 protein: CASSYIPGDEQFF. CDR3 coding DNA: TGTGCCAGCAGTTACATCCCAGGGGATGAGCAGTTCTTC. This rearrangement joins TRBV6-6 to TRBJ2-1, with a weak D call TRBD1 (6 bases). V shed 2 bases and J shed 8 bases, with 10 bases lying between them. Germline CDR1 MNHNY, CDR2 SVGAGI (reference sequence). The CDR3 length is 13 residues.

This clone has just a few counts. The rearrangement joins TRBV11-3 to TRBJ2-1, with D unresolved. V lost 0 bases, J lost 7 bases, and 13 bases lay in between. Germline CDR1 SGHNT, CDR2 YENEEA. There are 15 residues in the CDR3. CDR3 DNA: TGTGCCAGCAGCTTAGATTTGACCGATGGGAATGAGCAGTTCTTC. It is translated as CASSLDLTDGNEQFF.

This rearrangement joins TRBV19 to TRBJ2-1, with D perhaps matching TRBD1 or TRBD2 (5 bases each). The CDR3 contains 16 residues. CDR1 is LNHDA, CDR2 SQIVND, per germline (reference sequence). V was cut by 5 bases and J by 10 bases, with 24 bases left in between. The CDR3 loop reads CASSASAGTLMLEQFF. As DNA, the CDR3 is TGTGCCAGTAGTGCGAGCGCCGGGACCCTGATGTTGGAGCAGTTCTTC.

This clone was counted once. J is TRBJ2-7 and V is TRBV9; the D is unclear. Trimming stripped 4 bases from V and 1 base from J, with 12 bases between. Germline CDR1 is SGDLS and CDR2 is YYNGEE. CDR3 length: 14 amino acids. CDR3 sequence (DNA): TGTGCCAGCAGCCTCGACCCGACATCCTACGAGCAGTACTTC. Translation: CASSLDPTSYEQYF.

The chain has TRBV7-6 and TRBJ2-2, with D perhaps TRBD2 (5 bases). Germline V CDR1 and CDR2: SGHVS, FNYEAQ. V shed 4 bases and J shed 1 base, with 13 bases lying between them. This CDR3 is 16 amino acids long. For the CDR3, the DNA is TGTGCCAGCAGCTATGTGGTCGGGGAGAACACCGGGGAGCTGTTTTTT. It codes for CASSYVVGENTGELFF.

This clone has a handful of counts. This chain links TRBV4-1 with TRBJ2-1; D uncertain. Germline CDR1 MGHRA, CDR2 YSYEKL. V lost 0 bases and J 8 bases, leaving 8 bases between the germline ends. CDR3 length: 13 amino acids. The CDR3 here is CASSQEPIDEQFF. The CDR3 DNA reads TGCGCCAGCAGCCAAGAACCCATCGATGAGCAGTTCTTC.